These T cell receptor beta chains were read from a single sample in a study of OX40 agonist ivuxolimab in advanced cancers. Measured with immunoSEQ multiplex PCR; TCRdb has only the in-frame clones, and not every one. The sample records around 60,000 clones, roughly 80% being singletons. The source material was CD4+ or CD8+ T cells sorted from blood, sampled in a trial of the OX40 agonist ivuxolimab. Receptor source: an adult with an advanced solid tumor such as melanoma, head and neck, liver or kidney cancer. The CDR3 runs from the conserved cysteine through the conserved F or W. A D gene is named only where the DNA matches it firmly. Size is stated for part of the rows, as once, few or many counts, or as a class when the clone is expanded.

once TRBJ2-1 . TRBV19 TGTGCCAGTAGTAGCGGGAACTACAATGAGCAGTTCTTC CASSSGNYNEQFF
. TRBJ2-1 TRBD2 TRBV11-1 TGTGCCAGCGGTATAGCGGGAGGATGGGATGAGCAGTTCTTC CASGIAGGWDEQFF
. TRBJ2-7 . TRBV5-4 TGTGCCAGCAGCCCGACCGGGAAACCTTACGAGCAGTACTTC CASSPTGKPYEQYF
. TRBJ2-6 . TRBV19 TGTGCCAGTAGTACGATCTCGACAAATCACAGTCGGGCCAACGTCCTGACTTTC CASSTISTNHSRANVLTF
. TRBJ2-7 TRBD2 TRBV14 TGTGCCAGCAGCCCGGGGGACCTAGCGGAACTCTACGAGCAGTACTTC CASSPGDLAELYEQYF
. TRBJ2-4 . TRBV10-3 TGTGCCATCAGTGCTAGACCGGGACGGGAGAGGTTGGACAAAAACATTCAGTACTTC CAISARPGRERLDKNIQYF
. TRBJ2-6 . TRBV18 TGTGCCAGCTCACTCACCAGGGTCTCCGGGGCCAACGTCCTGACTTTC CASSLTRVSGANVLTF
. TRBJ2-1 . TRBV7-2 TGTGCCAGCAGCTTATTTCCTAGCTCCTACAATGAGCAGTTCTTC CASSLFPSSYNEQFF
. TRBJ2-3 . TRBV5-1 TGCGCCAGCAGCTTGGGCGGACTGGGTGCGGATACGCAGTATTTT CASSLGGLGADTQYF
. TRBJ2-2 TRBD2 TRBV10-3 TGTGCCATCAGTTCCGGGACTACCCAGACCGGGGAGCTGTTTTTT CAISSGTTQTGELFF
once TRBJ1-1 TRBD1 TRBV27 TGTGCCAGCAGCCTCGGGACAGGGGGGTTCATGAACACTGAAGCTTTCTTT CASSLGTGGFMNTEAFF
. TRBJ2-7 TRBD1 TRBV5-1 TGCGCCAGCAGCGTCGGGACAGGGGTCGGCGAGCAGTACTTC CASSVGTGVGEQYF
few TRBJ1-5 . TRBV5-5 TGTGCCAGCAGCTTGGGATGGGGAAGCAATCAGCCCCAGCATTTT CASSLGWGSNQPQHF
. TRBJ1-5 TRBD1 TRBV28 TGTGCCAGCAGTTTATTACAGGGGGAGGGTCAGCCCCAGCATTTT CASSLLQGEGQPQHF
. TRBJ2-3 . TRBV5-1 TGCGCCAGCAGCTTGGATCGGGAGCCGGAGTATTTT CASSLDREPEYF
few TRBJ1-2 . TRBV29-1 TGCAGCGCCACAGAAGCTTATGGCTACACCTTC CSATEAYGYTF
. TRBJ2-2 . TRBV7-7 TGTGCTAGCAGCTTAGCTGCCAACACCGGGGAGCTGTTTTTT CASSLAANTGELFF
few TRBJ2-3 TRBD2 TRBV5-4 TGTGCCAGCAGCTTGGGACTAGCGGTAAACCTGGCAGATACGCAGTATTTT CASSLGLAVNLADTQYF
. TRBJ2-2 . TRBV7-7 TGTGCCAGCAGCCCCTCTTCACAGGGACCCGGGGAGCTGTTTTTT CASSPSSQGPGELFF
. TRBJ1-1 . TRBV4-1 TGCGCCAGCAGCCAGTCCGGAGGAGGAGCTGAAGCTTTCTTT CASSQSGGGAEAFF
. TRBJ2-3 . TRBV25-1 TGTGCCAGCAGTGTGGGTGAAGTCGCAGATACGCAGTATTTT CASSVGEVADTQYF
. TRBJ2-3 . TRBV18 TGTGCCAGCTCACCGACCACCCGGACAGATACGCAGTATTTT CASSPTTRTDTQYF
. TRBJ2-1 TRBD1 TRBV6-1 TGTGCCAGCAGCCGGACAGGGGTTTACAATGAGCAGTTCTTC CASSRTGVYNEQFF
. TRBJ2-3 TRBD2 TRBV6-1 TGTGCCAGCAGTGCGCTAGCGGGAGACACAGATACGCAGTATTTT CASSALAGDTDTQYF
. TRBJ2-7 . TRBV18 TGTGCCAGCTCACAGAAAGGCCTAGACTACGAGCAGTACTTC CASSQKGLDYEQYF
. TRBJ1-1 TRBD1 TRBV13 TGTGCCAGCAGCTTACGGACAGGTGAGAACACTGAAGCTTTCTTT CASSLRTGENTEAFF
. TRBJ2-7 TRBD2 TRBV18 TGTGCCAGCTCACCACCGTGGAATAGCGGGAGAGGCGAGCAGTACTTC CASSPPWNSGRGEQYF
. TRBJ1-5 TRBD1 TRBV27 TGTGCCAGCGGCAGGGGGAGGTTCAGCAATCAGCCCCAGCATTTT CASGRGRFSNQPQHF
. TRBJ1-1 TRBD1 TRBV7-6 TGTGCCAGCAGCTTAGAACCCACGACAGGGTACACTGAAGCTTTCTTT CASSLEPTTGYTEAFF
. TRBJ1-1 TRBD1 TRBV15 TGTGCCACCAGGAGGGGGCCCACTGAAGCTTTCTTT CATRRGPTEAFF
. TRBJ2-3 TRBD2 TRBV9 TGTGCCAGCAGCGTAGGACTAGCGGGAGGCACCTGGTATTTT CASSVGLAGGTWYF
. TRBJ1-2 . TRBV5-6 TGTGCCAGCAGCTTAGGCGGGGCCTCTAACTATGGCTACACCTTC CASSLGGASNYGYTF
. TRBJ2-5 . TRBV2 TGTGCCAGCAGTGCCGGGAACCAGTACTTC CASSAGNQYF
. TRBJ2-1 . TRBV5-1 TGCGCCAGCTCCCGGACAGCTCACAATGAGCAGTTCTTC CASSRTAHNEQFF
. TRBJ2-4 . TRBV19 TGTGCCAGTCTTGAAGTGGGAGAAAACATTCAGTACTTC CASLEVGENIQYF
. TRBJ1-5 TRBD1 TRBV6-1 TGTGCCAGCAGACCGCGGACAGGGAATCAGCCCCAGCATTTT CASRPRTGNQPQHF
. TRBJ2-2 . TRBV6-5 TGTGCCAGCAGTTACCAGGTCGCGGGCGGGGAGCTGTTTTTT CASSYQVAGGELFF
. TRBJ2-1 . TRBV5-1 TGCGCCAGCAGCTTGTTTTTCAGCAATGAGCAGTTCTTC CASSLFFSNEQFF
. TRBJ1-2 . TRBV23-1 TGCGCCAGCGGAGGGACATATGGCTACACCTTC CASGGTYGYTF
. TRBJ2-1 TRBD2 TRBV18 TGTGCCAGCTCACCGGGACTAGCGGGAAGCAATGAGCAGTTCTTC CASSPGLAGSNEQFF
. TRBJ2-7 . TRBV18 TGTGCCAGCTCACCGCCTGCCGGGGGGCGAAACGAGCAGTACTTC CASSPPAGGRNEQYF
once TRBJ2-3 TRBD2 TRBV11-2 TGTGCCAGCAGCCCACGACTAGCGGAGGAGGGGGTTGCAGATACGCAGTATTTT CASSPRLAEEGVADTQYF
once TRBJ2-1 . TRBV7-3 TGTGCCAGCAGCTTGACAGGCTCCTACAATGAGCAGTTCTTC CASSLTGSYNEQFF
. TRBJ2-1 TRBD2 TRBV7-3 TGTGCCAGCAGCTTAGGGCTAGCGGAGGGCGAGCAGTTCTTC CASSLGLAEGEQFF
. TRBJ2-7 TRBD2 TRBV6-1 TGTGCCAGCAGTTTAGGAGCGGGGCACTCCTACGAGCAGTACTTC CASSLGAGHSYEQYF
. TRBJ2-1 TRBD2 TRBV14 TGTGCCAGCAGCCAGGTCCTAGCGGGAGGGCGGTTTGAGCAGTTCTTC CASSQVLAGGRFEQFF
. TRBJ2-5 . TRBV5-4 TGTGCCAGCAGCCTAGGGACTCTCCAAGAGACCCAGTACTTC CASSLGTLQETQYF
. TRBJ1-5 . TRBV2 TGTGCCAGCACCCAGGGGATTTACGGTCAGCCCCAGCATTTT CASTQGIYGQPQHF
. TRBJ1-3 . TRBV5-1 TGCGCCAGCAGCCCGAACTCTGGAAACACCATATATTTT CASSPNSGNTIYF
. TRBJ1-2 . TRBV6-6 TGTGCCAGCAGCTACGACAGGAGCCACTATGGCTACACCTTC CASSYDRSHYGYTF
. TRBJ2-5 . TRBV4-2 TGTGCCAGCAGCCACACCTGGGGGGGCGAAGAGACCCAGTACTTC CASSHTWGGEETQYF
. TRBJ1-4 TRBD1 TRBV18 TGTGCCAGCTCACCTTCTGGACAGGGAGAGAGAAAACTGTTTTTT CASSPSGQGERKLFF
. TRBJ2-3 . TRBV5-4 TGTGCCAGCAGCTTAACCGGCACAGATACGCAGTATTTT CASSLTGTDTQYF
. TRBJ2-3 TRBD2 TRBV9 TGTGCCAGCAGCCAAGCCCTAGCGGGACGGGGCACAGATACGCAGTATTTT CASSQALAGRGTDTQYF
. TRBJ1-4 . TRBV29-1 TGCAGCGCGAGGGGCGTTGATGAAAAACTGTTTTTT CSARGVDEKLFF
. TRBJ2-4 TRBD1 TRBV29-1 TGCAGCGTTGTGGCAGGGGGTGGTAACATTCAGTACTTC CSVVAGGGNIQYF
. TRBJ2-1 . TRBV5-1 TGCGCCAGCAGCCGGGCCACTACCGATGAGCAGTTCTTC CASSRATTDEQFF
. TRBJ2-7 . TRBV10-3 TGTGCCATCAGTGAGTCGAGTTACCAGTTTCCCTCCTACGAGCAGTACTTC CAISESSYQFPSYEQYF
. TRBJ2-1 . TRBV7-2 TGTGCCAGCAGACCGGACATAGGCTACAATGAGCAGTTCTTC CASRPDIGYNEQFF